The 21 T cell receptor beta chains given below trace back to one sample, sequenced in a study of cytomegalovirus exposure and HLA in healthy donors (dated by TCRdb to about 2017). Receptor amplification or capture employed the immunoSEQ multiplex PCR assay. For the multiplex PCR, a mixture combining 60 forward primers for TCR Vbeta segments and 13 reverse primers for TCR Jbeta segments was used. Here the immuneACCESS table is served through TCRdb, limited to in-frame sequences with V and J called. Missing clones are a known gap in these copies; in checked studies unresolved V genes cover under half, and the rest lacks a known reason. The table for this sample lists about 74,000 clones. The ten biggest clones cover 7.5% to 8% of the sample. The sample consisted of PBMCs. These receptors all stem from a female donor in good health and CMV-seropositive.

This chain joins TRBV5-4 and TRBJ2-2; 7 bases line up with TRBD1. V lost 0 bases to trimming and J lost 6 bases; unmatched junction nucleotides: 8. The CDR3 totals 16 residues. Germline lookup yields CDR1 SGHNT and CDR2 YYREEE (reference sequence). CDR3 nucleotide sequence: TGTGCCAGCAGCTTGGCCGGGACAGCTTTTGCCGGGGAGCTGTTTTTT. Translation: CASSLAGTAFAGELFF.

The chain has TRBV7-8 and TRBJ1-6, with D possibly TRBD1 on 6 matching bases. The germline V and J ends were trimmed by 5 bases and 7 bases, with 18 bases remaining between them. In germline, CDR1 is SGHVS, CDR2 FQNEAQ. This CDR3 has 16 residues. Written as DNA, the CDR3 is TGTGCCAGCAGCGAAACAGGGCAGAGGGGGAATTCACCCCTCCACTTT. Its protein is CASSETGQRGNSPLHF.

The DNA for the CDR3 is TGTGCCAGCAGCCTATTAGGGGGACAGGGCTTCTCCTATAATTCACCCCTCCACTTT. This translates into CASSLLGGQGFSYNSPLHF. V usage is TRBV7-9 and J usage is TRBJ1-6; 9 nucleotides match TRBD1. V lost 5 bases, J lost 0 bases, and 11 bases stayed unmatched. Germline loops: CDR1 SEHNR, CDR2 FQNEAQ (reference sequence). CDR3 length equals 19 residues.

This chain links TRBV5-1 with TRBJ2-7, with D possibly TRBD2 on 6 matching bases. This CDR3 has 13 residues. Deletions cut 3 bases from V and 6 bases from J, with 13 bases between. Germline assignment: CDR1 SGHRS and CDR2 YFSETQ. The CDR3 loop is CASSYFVGSEQYF. Written as DNA, the CDR3 is TGCGCCAGCAGCTACTTCGTCGGGAGCGAGCAGTACTTC.

The V call is TRBV5-4, the J call TRBJ2-7; D is undetermined. Germline V gene lookup returns CDR1 SGHNT and CDR2 YYREEE (reference sequence). V was clipped by 3 bases and J by 6 bases, with 16 bases between them. CDR3 length equals 14 residues. The CDR3 loop is CASSSTRALSEQYF. DNA of the CDR3: TGTGCCAGCAGCTCTACGAGAGCTCTTAGCGAGCAGTACTTC.

The V call is TRBV9, the J call TRBJ2-2; 7 bases line up with TRBD1. V lost 2 bases, J lost 6 bases, and 7 bases stayed unmatched. The V gene's germline CDR1 is SGDLS and CDR2 YYNGEE. There are 15 residues in the CDR3. The CDR3 is CASSVVTGSPGELFF. For the CDR3, the DNA is TGTGCCAGCAGCGTTGTGACAGGGAGTCCCGGGGAGCTGTTTTTT.

The V and J genes are TRBV10-3 and TRBJ2-3; 10 nucleotides agree with TRBD2. CDR1 is ENHRY and CDR2 is SYGVKD in the germline V gene. V shed 6 bases and J 2 bases; nucleotides not matched to a gene: 14. The CDR3 runs 18 residues. CDR3 bases: TGTGCCATCAGCCGACAACGGGTCCTAGCGGGGGACACAGATACGCAGTATTTT. Encoded protein: CAISRQRVLAGDTDTQYF.

The chain recombines TRBV7-3 with TRBJ2-1; 11 bases line up with TRBD2. The V segment lost 3 bases and the J segment 7 bases; nucleotides outside the gene matches: 5. Per the germline V gene, CDR1 is SGHTA and CDR2 is FQGTGA. This CDR3 contains 15 residues. DNA for the CDR3: TGTGCCAGCAGCTTCAGTAGCGGGAGGGATAATGAGCAGTTCTTC. Translation gives CASSFSSGRDNEQFF.

The rearrangement uses TRBV6-5 and TRBJ1-2; D gene unclear. This CDR3 has 14 amino acids. The V gene's germline CDR1 is MNHEY and CDR2 SVGAGI. V lost 4 bases and J 4 bases, leaving 13 bases between the germline ends. The CDR3 loop reads CASSSPPTVYGYTF. Here the CDR3 DNA reads TGTGCCAGCAGTTCCCCCCCAACAGTCTATGGCTACACCTTC.

The chain is built from TRBV27 and TRBJ1-5, with D hard to call. With 6 bases removed from V and 0 bases from J, the gap between germline ends came to 9 bases. This CDR3 has 14 residues. Germline V CDR1 and CDR2: MNHEY, SMNVEV (reference sequence). CDR3 protein: CASRHTNSNQPQHF. CDR3 nucleotide sequence: TGTGCCAGCAGGCACACTAATAGCAATCAGCCCCAGCATTTT.

The V gene is TRBV28, the J gene TRBJ1-5, with D tentatively TRBD1 (6 bases). V was shortened by 5 bases and J by 9 bases, with 26 bases between the two germline ends. The CDR3 runs 17 residues. CDR1 is MDHEN, CDR2 SYDVKM, per germline. The CDR3 reads CASSPPDMGALTPPQHF. The CDR3 nucleotides are TGTGCCAGCAGTCCCCCCGACATGGGGGCGCTCACCCCGCCCCAGCATTTT.

This chain connects TRBV2 to TRBJ2-5; a weak D match, TRBD1 (5 bases). This CDR3 is built from 12 residues. V lost 6 bases and J lost 4, with 9 bases in between. The germline V gene encodes CDR1 SNHLY and CDR2 FYNNEI. Here the CDR3 reads CASSRVAETQYF. The CDR3 DNA sequence: TGTGCCAGCAGCAGGGTGGCAGAGACCCAGTACTTC.

V usage is TRBV15 and J usage is TRBJ1-1; D unresolved. This CDR3 has 13 residues. The germline V and J ends were trimmed by 6 bases and 1 base, with 9 bases remaining between them. Germline assignment: CDR1 LNHNV and CDR2 YYDKDF (reference sequence). The CDR3 sequence is CATRNMWNTEAFF. CDR3 coding DNA: TGTGCCACCAGGAACATGTGGAACACTGAAGCTTTCTTT.

V gene TRBV28 combines with J gene TRBJ1-4; 11 nucleotides line up with TRBD1. J was trimmed by 4 bases and V by 3 bases; bases with no gene match: 1. The length of the CDR3 is 15 residues. Germline assignment: CDR1 MDHEN and CDR2 SYDVKM. The CDR3 spells CASSLGTGGNEKLFF. As DNA, the CDR3 is TGTGCCAGCAGTTTGGGGACAGGGGGTAATGAAAAACTGTTTTTT.

The chain couples TRBV5-4 to TRBJ2-7; 8 bases agree with TRBD2. Trimming at V came to 3 bases and at J to 6 bases, leaving 8 bases not matched to a gene. This CDR3 is built from 14 residues. Germline V gene data show CDR1 as SGHNT and CDR2 as YYREEE (reference sequence). The CDR3 spells CASSSQREILEQYF. As DNA, the CDR3 is TGTGCCAGCAGCTCTCAGCGGGAGATACTCGAGCAGTACTTC.

The chain combines TRBV14 with TRBJ2-6, with D possibly being TRBD1 (6 bases). Trimming stripped 4 bases from V and 0 bases from J, with 7 bases between. The length of the CDR3 is 15 residues. CDR1 and CDR2 (germline): SGHDN, FVKESK. In DNA, the CDR3 is TGTGCCAGCAGCCGGACAGCCTCTGGGGCCAACGTCCTGACTTTC. Translated, it gives CASSRTASGANVLTF.

The chain recombines TRBV28 with TRBJ1-1, with D perhaps matching TRBD1 (6 bases). Germline CDR1 is MDHEN and CDR2 is SYDVKM. Trimming stripped 1 base from V and 1 base from J, with 16 bases between. The CDR3 extends over 17 amino acids. CDR3 in DNA: TGTGCCAGCAGTTTATACGGCCCGGGGGGCGGGAACACTGAAGCTTTCTTT. Its protein is CASSLYGPGGGNTEAFF. Combining the CDR3 with reference TRBV28 and TRBJ1-1 gives the whole variable domain DVKVTQSSRYLVKRTGEKVFLECVQDMDHENMFWYRQDPGLGLRLIYFSYDVKMKEKGDIPEGYSVSREKKERFSLILESASTNQTSMYLCASSLYGPGGGNTEAFFGQGTRLTVV.

V is TRBV30 and J is TRBJ1-4, with TRBD1 matching 8 bases. V gave up 3 bases and J gave up 8 bases; unmatched junction bases: 8. The CDR3 totals 14 residues. Germline V gene lookup returns CDR1 GTSNPN and CDR2 SVGIG (reference sequence). The CDR3 nucleotides are TGTGCCTGGAGAGGCGACAGGGGTCTCGAAAAACTGTTTTTT. Translating gives CAWRGDRGLEKLFF.

V is TRBV7-3 and J is TRBJ2-1; the D gene is possibly TRBD2 (6 bases). CDR1 is SGHTA, CDR2 FQGTGA, per germline. With 3 bases removed from V and 7 bases from J, the gap between germline ends came to 19 bases. The CDR3 is made up of 16 amino acids. The CDR3 nucleotides read TGTGCCAGCAGCTTGGACGGTACCGGGAGTGTGAATGAGCAGTTCTTC. Translating gives CASSLDGTGSVNEQFF.

The V call is TRBV7-8, the J call TRBJ2-7; 9 bases line up with TRBD1. This CDR3 contains 17 residues. Looked up from germline, CDR1 is SGHVS and CDR2 is FQNEAQ. V was clipped by 1 base and J by 6 bases; unmatched bases: 13. CDR3 sequence: CASSLGLSGTGLSEQYF. CDR3 in DNA: TGTGCCAGCAGCTTAGGACTATCCGGGACAGGGCTCTCCGAGCAGTACTTC.

CDR3 sequence reads: CASSDGAGSADTQYF. CDR3 nucleotides: TGTGCCAGCAGTGATGGAGCGGGATCGGCAGATACGCAGTATTTT. The rearrangement links TRBV2 to TRBJ2-3, with TRBD2 identical over 7 bases. Trimming removed 3 bases from V and 4 bases from J; junction bases left unmatched: 7. The CDR3 is 15 amino acids. From germline, CDR1 is SNHLY and CDR2 FYNNEI.